The TCR beta chain under discussion was sequenced for a study of blood T cell repertoires in COVID-19. Across the whole study: Donors in the United States, Italy and Spain gave samples during acute or convalescent COVID-19.

V was cut by 6 bases and J by 0 bases, with 8 bases left in between. Germline V gene lookup returns CDR1 MGHDK and CDR2 SYGVNS. This CDR3 comprises 13 residues. In the original analysis: Cell counts per sample came from amplifying reference gene primers. Repertoires were generated with immunoSEQ multiplex PCR, while TCRdb's copy carries only in-frame clones and drops some. V and J calls and clone size are those listed in that table; D and trimming were worked out from the DNA. The sample lists over 100,000 clones, 84% occurring once. The sequencing input was peripheral blood. This chain joins TRBV25-1 and TRBJ1-2, with a weak D call TRBD1 (6 bases). This TCR came from a woman aged 55-70 years with acute or convalescent COVID-19. The CDR3: CASRQGPNYGYTF. The CDR3 bases are TGTGCCAGCAGACAGGGACCTAACTATGGCTACACCTTC.